This record looks at one T cell receptor (beta chain) sequence and its context. Its target is unknown. This table comes from immunoSEQ multiplex PCR, and its TCRdb copy is limited to in-frame clones, with some not included. The repertoire holds over 110,000 clones, roughly 90% seen once, with more than 5.5% in the top ten. This sample stems from a study of T cell responses to AZD1222 COVID-19 vaccine. Study-level findings and limits: Among spike-specific TCRs, nearly half reportedly target unmutated variant regions. Baseline serology detected seropositivity in only a handful of AZD1222 recipients.

CDR1 is SGHVS, CDR2 FQNEAQ, per germline. This CDR3 is 17 amino acids long. The ends were cut back, 2 bases at V and 7 bases at J, with 21 bases in the middle. This receptor was taken from an adult in good health. This chain connects TRBV7-8 to TRBJ2-1; the D gene is possibly TRBD2 (6 bases). Material: peripheral blood, obtained on day 0 of AZD1222 vaccination. The CDR3: CASSLWRPGSAGNEQFF. DNA for the CDR3: TGTGCCAGCAGCTTATGGCGTCCCGGGAGTGCAGGTAATGAGCAGTTCTTC.